One sample yielded the 7 T cell receptor beta chains listed below, sequenced in a study of response to subunit inactivated influenza vaccine. TCRdb analysed the RT-PCR reads with MiXCR anew, one entry per CDR3 protein. The sample lists hundreds of thousands of distinct CDR3 sequences, less than 15% seen once, with 7.5% to 8% in the top ten. The sample was PBMCs from blood, taken around 14 days before vaccination. These receptors all stem from a man aged 50-59 years who received an inactivated influenza vaccine.

This chain links TRBV7-9 with TRBJ1-4; D possibly corresponds to TRBD1 (5 bases). V lost 0 bases to trimming and J lost 5 bases, with 13 bases between them. Germline lookup yields CDR1 SEHNR and CDR2 FQNEAQ (reference sequence). The CDR3 totals 16 residues. The CDR3 DNA reads TGTGCCAGCAGCTTAGCGCTCGACGAGGGGAATGAAAAACTGTTTTTT. This codes for CASSLALDEGNEKLFF.

This clonotype was seen a handful of times. The chain joins TRBV7-8 to TRBJ2-3; 10 nucleotides match TRBD2. The CDR3 is 19 residues long. The ends lost 1 base at V and 6 bases at J; junction bases unmatched: 16. Germline CDR1 SGHVS, CDR2 FQNEAQ. The CDR3 DNA is TGTGCCAGCAGCTTAGTAAGGGCACCTCTAGCGGGAGATAGGGATACGCAGTATTTT. It is translated as CASSLVRAPLAGDRDTQYF.

This chain uses TRBV29-1 with TRBJ1-1; no reliable D call. The CDR3 runs to 13 residues. V was trimmed by 5 bases and J by 0 bases, leaving 10 bases between them. Germline values: CDR1 SQVTM, CDR2 ANQGSEA. CDR3 DNA sequence: TGCAGCGTTACCGGACGGTTGAACACTGAAGCTTTCTTT. Translated, it gives CSVTGRLNTEAFF.

This clonotype has a count of ten or more. The V gene is TRBV20-1, the J gene TRBJ2-7, with D unclear. CDR1 is DFQATT and CDR2 is SNEGSKA in the germline V gene (reference sequence). V was shortened by 5 bases and J by 2 bases, with 10 bases between the two germline ends. CDR3 length equals 12 residues. The CDR3 is CSASSRTYEQYF. In DNA form, the CDR3 reads TGCAGTGCTTCCTCGAGGACCTACGAGCAGTACTTC.

This clonotype was counted a few times. The rearrangement uses TRBV27 and TRBJ2-3; a weak D match, TRBD2 (5 bases). The V and J ends lost 5 bases and 0 bases respectively, with 15 bases between them. In germline, CDR1 is MNHEY, CDR2 SMNVEV (reference sequence). The length of the CDR3 is 16 residues. CDR3 nucleotide sequence: TGTGCCAGCAGTGGTCCGGGGTTTTCTAGCACAGATACGCAGTATTTT. It is translated as CASSGPGFSSTDTQYF.

This clonotype has a handful of counts. The chain recombines TRBV3-1 with TRBJ2-2; a possible D gene is TRBD1 (6 bases). Trimming left V 4 bases short and J 5 bases short, with 11 bases between. The germline V gene has CDR1 LGHDT and CDR2 YNNKEL (reference sequence). The CDR3 loop spans 14 amino acids. CDR3 in DNA: TGTGCCAGCAGCCCCCGGACAGCTACCGGGGAGCTGTTTTTT. Protein sequence: CASSPRTATGELFF.

This clonotype occurred a few times. The chain employs TRBV11-2 and TRBJ2-3; D is possibly TRBD2 (7 bases). Trimming left V 5 bases short and J 6 bases short, with 30 bases between. The CDR3 sequence is 19 residues long. Germline V gene sequence: CDR1 SGHAT, CDR2 FQNNGV. The CDR3 protein is CASSPTPLIRGATRDTQYF. DNA of the CDR3: TGTGCCAGCAGCCCAACCCCTTTGATTCGGGGGGCCACCAGGGATACGCAGTATTTT.